The entry below gives a single T cell receptor (beta chain) sequence along with its context. This clone was found a few times. Its antigen is unknown. Base qualities are not at hand, and no much larger clone is one base apart. One collaborating source in Seattle enrolled patients during active infection and followed them longitudinally through the course of disease. Each collaborating institution followed its own protocols to collect whole blood in K2EDTA tubes. For TCRbeta analysis, collaborators shipped samples as frozen whole blood, isolated PBMCs, or DNA extracted from either of those sample types. These data belong to a study of blood T cell repertoires in COVID-19 (dated by TCRdb to 2018 to 2020). Study-level background: Samples covering the acute and convalescent phases of COVID-19 were provided by collaborators in the United States, Italy and Spain. The material from the prospective study consisted of cDNA or gDNA derived from T cells, B-cell-depleted T cells, or PBMCs. The dataset comprised deeply sampled blood TCRbeta repertoires from subjects exposed to, actively infected with, or recovered from COVID-19. The repertoires were released in a freely available public database meant as a resource for research on the immune response to SARS-CoV-2. Samples were obtained from the ongoing ImmuneRACE study (first 160 participants) and from 1,254 subjects provided by 6 global collaborators. Sample metadata almost always included a de-identified subject ID, COVID-19 status, age in years and sex. Where HLA class I and class II types were available, the types were taken from metadata supplied by the sample provider, not from assay-based typing. The paper's findings and limits, for the study overall: Clinical and demographic metadata were provided uncurated, with the amount varying by source and participant.

The immunoSEQ Assay, a bias-controlled multiplex PCR, was used to amplify TCRbeta CDR3 regions from genomic DNA. In the source study's methods: The number of nucleated cells in each sample was estimated by amplification of reference gene primers within the assay. To quantify the absolute abundance of each unique TCRbeta CDR3 rearrangement, sequence reads were collapsed and filtered. Productive Simpson clonality was computed per sample as the square root of Simpson's diversity index over productive rearrangements. TCRdb holds this immuneACCESS table with in-frame rearrangements only. Some clones are missing; in checked studies, unresolved V genes explain under half, and the rest has no known cause. V and J calls and clone size are those listed in that table; D and trimming were worked out from the DNA. The sample includes 250,000 or so clones, with 85% to 90% observed a single time. The ten most abundant clones make up around 5% of the sample.

V sheds 3 bases and J sheds 3 bases, leaving 27 bases between their ends. The CDR3 starts with the cysteine, ends with the phenylalanine, and has 19 residues. Here the CDR3 DNA is all that survives: 57 bases in frame from base 1. This receptor was taken from a woman in her fifties or sixties with COVID-19, enrolled during active disease. The sequenced material came from peripheral blood. The V and J genes are TRBV5-3 and TRBJ1-2; matching of 6 bases hints at TRBD1 as the D gene. TRBV5-3 is classed as an ORF, of uncertain function. The DNA sequence is as follows: TGTGCCAGAAGCTCCCCGCGGCCACAGGGTGCGGGAGAGGACTATGGCTACACCTTC. This translates into CARSSPRPQGAGEDYGYTF.